The 8 T cell receptor beta chains listed next were all sequenced from one sample in a study of shared clonotypes between healthy human individuals. Sequencing was performed with immunoSEQ multiplex PCR; in TCRdb, only in-frame clones are kept and a portion is missing. The table has about 110,000 clones, around 65% seen once. Sequenced: memory CD8+ T cells sorted from blood. As to subset: CD45RO+ cells pooled with CCR7-negative TemRA cells. These receptors all come from a woman between 25 and 40 years old in good health.

Only a few counts were recorded for this clone. Within the sample, other DNA sequences also encode this same CDR3. The chain links TRBV6-1 to TRBJ2-6; D is unresolved. With 3 bases removed from V and 0 bases from J, the gap between germline ends came to 6 bases. The CDR3 is 15 residues long. From germline, CDR1 is MNHNS and CDR2 SASEGT. CDR3 bases: TGTGCCAGCAGTGAGGAAGACTCTGGGGCCAACGTCCTGACTTTC. Amino acid sequence: CASSEEDSGANVLTF.

For this clone: Given a much more abundant clone one base away, this may be a read error. Distinct nucleotide sequences in the sample also encode this CDR3. The chain has TRBV5-8 and TRBJ2-7, with unresolved D. Germline-derived CDR1 and CDR2 are SGHTS and YDEGEE. The ends were cut back, 2 bases at V and 4 bases at J, with 7 bases in the middle. This CDR3 spans 12 amino acids. CDR3 nucleotides: TGTGCCAGCAGCTTAGGCGGATACGAGCAGTACTTC. This codes for CASSLGGYEQYF.

V gene TRBV6-4 combines with J gene TRBJ1-1, with D perhaps TRBD1 (5 bases). V gave up 6 bases and J gave up 3 bases, with 26 bases separating them. CDR1 is MRHNA, CDR2 SNTAGT, per germline. The CDR3 runs 18 residues. In DNA, the CDR3 is TGTGCCAGCAGGACGGGGCGAGATCTCCAGGATACGGACACTGAAGCTTTCTTT. Its protein is CASRTGRDLQDTDTEAFF.

The rearrangement uses TRBV10-3 and TRBJ2-7; no reliable D call. Germline V lookup: CDR1 ENHRY, CDR2 SYGVKD. This CDR3 is 12 amino acids long. With 6 bases removed from V and 3 bases from J, the gap between germline ends came to 9 bases. Here the CDR3 DNA reads TGTGCCATCAGAACCCCGATCTACGAGCAGTACTTC. It translates to CAIRTPIYEQYF.

The chain is built from TRBV30 and TRBJ1-1; D might be TRBD1 (6 bases). The CDR3 totals 13 residues. V lost 0 bases to trimming and J lost 5 bases, with 10 bases between them. The germline CDR1 and CDR2 sequences are GTSNPN and SVGIG (reference sequence). The CDR3 DNA is TGTGCCTGGAGTGTATTGGGGGCGACTGAAGCTTTCTTT. Its protein is CAWSVLGATEAFF. Complete variable domain (other parts from reference TRBV30 and TRBJ1-1): SQTIHQWPATLVQPVGSPLSLECTVEGTSNPNLYWYRQAAGRGLQLLFYSVGIGQISSEVPQNLSASRPQDRQFILSSKKLLLSDSGFYLCAWSVLGATEAFFGQGTRLTVV.

This rearrangement joins TRBV20-1 to TRBJ2-7; TRBD1 might be the D (5 bases). This CDR3 is built from 11 residues. The V gene lost 6 bases and the J gene lost 3 bases, with 9 bases spanning the gap. Germline V gene sequence: CDR1 DFQATT, CDR2 SNEGSKA (reference sequence). In nucleotides, the CDR3 is TGCAGTGCCAGGGCGGTCTACGAGCAGTACTTC. The encoded protein is CSARAVYEQYF.

This chain connects TRBV6-5 to TRBJ1-1; the D is unclear. Trimming took off 3 bases at V and 4 bases at J, with 15 bases between the two ends. There are 15 residues in the CDR3. Per the germline V gene, CDR1 is MNHEY and CDR2 is SVGAGI. CDR3 protein: CASSYLGLRSTEAFF. CDR3 DNA: TGTGCCAGCAGTTATTTAGGGCTCCGGAGCACTGAAGCTTTCTTT.

CDR3 nucleotide sequence: TGTGCCAGCAGTTCACTGGGACTAGCGGGAGATGGGACCCAGTACTTC. Amino acid sequence: CASSSLGLAGDGTQYF. The V gene is TRBV27, the J gene TRBJ2-5, with 14 bases fitting TRBD2. The J segment lost 7 bases and the V segment lost 4 bases, leaving 8 bases of the junction unmatched. The germline V gene encodes CDR1 MNHEY and CDR2 SMNVEV (reference sequence). This CDR3 region has 16 residues.